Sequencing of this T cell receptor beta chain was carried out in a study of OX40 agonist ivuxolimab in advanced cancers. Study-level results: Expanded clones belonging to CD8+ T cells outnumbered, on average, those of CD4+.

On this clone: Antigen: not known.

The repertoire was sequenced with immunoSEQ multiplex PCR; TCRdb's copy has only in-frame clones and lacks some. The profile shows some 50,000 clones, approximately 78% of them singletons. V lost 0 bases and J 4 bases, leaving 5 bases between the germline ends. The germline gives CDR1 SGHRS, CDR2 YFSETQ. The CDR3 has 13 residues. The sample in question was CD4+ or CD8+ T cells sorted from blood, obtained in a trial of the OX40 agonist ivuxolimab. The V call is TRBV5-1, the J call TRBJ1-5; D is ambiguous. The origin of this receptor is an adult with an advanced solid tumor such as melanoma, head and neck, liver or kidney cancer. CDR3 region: CASSLGRNQPQHF. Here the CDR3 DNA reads TGCGCCAGCAGCTTGGGGAGGAATCAGCCCCAGCATTTT.